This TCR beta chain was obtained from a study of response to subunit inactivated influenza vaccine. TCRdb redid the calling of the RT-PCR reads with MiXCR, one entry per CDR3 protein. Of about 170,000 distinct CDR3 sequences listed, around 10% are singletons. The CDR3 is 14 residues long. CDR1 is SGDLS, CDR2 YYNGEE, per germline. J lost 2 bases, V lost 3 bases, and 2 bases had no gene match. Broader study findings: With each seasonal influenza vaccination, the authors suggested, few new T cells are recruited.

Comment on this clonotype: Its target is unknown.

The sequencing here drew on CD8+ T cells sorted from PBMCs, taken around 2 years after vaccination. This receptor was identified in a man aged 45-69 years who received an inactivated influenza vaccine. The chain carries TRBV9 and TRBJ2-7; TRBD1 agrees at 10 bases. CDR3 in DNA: TGTGCCAGCAGCGAGACAGGGGGCGCCTACGAGCAGTACTTC. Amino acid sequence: CASSETGGAYEQYF. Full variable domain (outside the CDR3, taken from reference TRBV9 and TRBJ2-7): DSGVTQTPKHLITATGQRVTLRCSPRSGDLSVYWYQQSLDQGLQFLIQYYNGEERAKGNILERFSAQQFPDLHSELNLSSLELGDSALYFCASSETGGAYEQYFGPGTRLTVT.